These 20 T cell receptor beta chains came from one sample sequenced in a study of blood T cell repertoires in COVID-19. Clones were sequenced by immunoSEQ multiplex PCR, and TCRdb holds only the in-frame ones, with some missing. This table holds about 29,000 clones, around 90% found once. Material for sequencing was peripheral blood. These receptors all stem from a human donor in a cohort sampled during active COVID-19.

The chain joins TRBV5-1 to TRBJ1-5; 8 nucleotides match TRBD1. CDR1 and CDR2 from the germline V gene are SGHRS and YFSETQ. The ends lost 0 bases at V and 7 bases at J; junction bases unmatched: 6. The length of the CDR3 is 15 residues. CDR3 region: CASSLEGQGGQPQHF. CDR3 nucleotides: TGCGCCAGCAGCTTGGAAGGACAGGGTGGGCAGCCCCAGCATTTT.

The gene calls are TRBV4-2 and TRBJ1-1; D possibly corresponds to TRBD1 (6 bases). The V end was cut by 0 bases, the J end by 7 bases, with 15 bases between. This CDR3 is built from 15 residues. Germline CDR1 reads LGHNA; CDR2 reads YNFKEQ. CDR3 region: CASSQDLGGAIEAFF. The CDR3 nucleotides are TGTGCCAGCAGCCAAGATCTTGGGGGGGCAATTGAAGCTTTCTTT.

This chain joins TRBV4-1 and TRBJ2-3, with 12 bases fitting TRBD2. The CDR3 sequence is 15 residues long. The V gene's germline CDR1 is MGHRA and CDR2 YSYEKL. Unmatched junction bases numbered 0, after V lost 1 base and J lost 4 bases. Written as DNA, the CDR3 is TGCGCCAGCAGCCAAGGGACTAGCGGGGCAGATACGCAGTATTTT. It translates to CASSQGTSGADTQYF.

The CDR3 DNA reads TGTGCCAGCAGCCAAGAGGGCAGAAAGAATTCACCCCTCCACTTT. It translates to CASSQEGRKNSPLHF. The V gene is TRBV3-1 (or the pseudogene TRBV3-2), the J gene TRBJ1-6; D remains unclear. CDR1 is LGHDT, CDR2 YNNKEL, per germline (reference sequence). The V end was cut by 0 bases, the J end by 7 bases, with 10 bases between. The CDR3 is made up of 15 amino acids.

The J gene is TRBJ1-5, the V gene TRBV6-2 or TRBV6-3; 8 bases are shared with TRBD1. The V gene's germline CDR1 is MNHEY and CDR2 SVGEGT. V shed 3 bases and J 0 bases; nucleotides not matched to a gene: 16. The CDR3 runs 20 residues. CDR3 sequence: CASSYIVGQGQPYSNQPQHF. The CDR3, as DNA: TGTGCCAGCAGTTATATCGTCGGACAGGGCCAACCATATAGCAATCAGCCCCAGCATTTT.

The chain couples TRBV24-1 to TRBJ2-2, with D unresolved. The CDR3 covers 13 residues. Trimming pared 5 bases from V and 1 base from J, leaving 4 bases between. Germline V gene data show CDR1 as KGHDR and CDR2 as SFDVKD. CDR3 sequence (DNA): TGTGCCACCAGTGCCGGGAACACCGGGGAGCTGTTTTTT. This gives the protein CATSAGNTGELFF.

The chain uses TRBV6-1 and TRBJ2-2; weak D call: TRBD1 (6 bases). Germline V gene lookup returns CDR1 MNHNS and CDR2 SASEGT. Trimming left V 3 bases short and J 4 bases short, with 12 bases between. CDR3 length: 15 amino acids. Here the CDR3 reads CASSDQGHVTGELFF. CDR3 nucleotide sequence: TGTGCCAGCAGTGACCAGGGGCACGTCACCGGGGAGCTGTTTTTT.

In this sample, this clone turned up once. The chain has TRBV3-1 (or the pseudogene TRBV3-2) and TRBJ1-2, with 9 bases matching TRBD1. Germline lookup yields CDR1 LGHDT and CDR2 YNNKEL (reference sequence). The CDR3 is 14 amino acids. J gave up 4 bases and V 4 bases, and 4 bases lay outside the gene matches. CDR3 protein: CASSPGTGPYGYTF. The CDR3 bases are TGTGCCAGCAGCCCGGGGACAGGGCCCTATGGCTACACCTTC.

The chain recombines TRBV9 with TRBJ1-2; D might be TRBD1 (5 bases). V lost 0 bases and J 8 bases, leaving 17 bases between the germline ends. The CDR3 has 15 amino acids. Germline assignment: CDR1 SGDLS and CDR2 YYNGEE. Written as DNA, the CDR3 is TGTGCCAGCAGCGTAGGACAAGGGGTCTATCGGGGCTACACCTTC. Protein: CASSVGQGVYRGYTF.

The rearrangement uses TRBV5-4 and TRBJ2-2, with TRBD1 matching 7 bases. Germline V gives CDR1 SGHNT, CDR2 YYREEE (reference sequence). V lost 4 bases, J lost 3 bases, and 3 bases stayed unmatched. The CDR3 spans 14 residues. The CDR3 is CASSSDRDTGELFF. CDR3 coding DNA: TGTGCCAGCAGCAGCGACAGGGACACCGGGGAGCTGTTTTTT.

V usage is TRBV5-6 and J usage is TRBJ1-6; D not resolved. CDR1 SGHDT and CDR2 YYEEEE come from the germline V gene. The ends were cut back, 4 bases at V and 7 bases at J, with 9 bases in the middle. The CDR3 has 13 amino acids. The CDR3 bases are TGTGCCAGCAGCGCAGTTTCGAATTCACCCCTCCACTTT. As protein: CASSAVSNSPLHF.

The chain employs TRBV2 and TRBJ1-1, with D perhaps TRBD1 (5 bases). The length of the CDR3 is 13 residues. The germline V gene has CDR1 SNHLY and CDR2 FYNNEI. V lost 11 bases and J 0 bases, leaving 13 bases between the germline ends. The CDR3 sequence: CAGRGVVNTEAFF. The CDR3, as DNA: TGTGCCGGACGGGGGGTCGTGAACACTGAAGCTTTCTTT.

The chain has TRBV30 and TRBJ1-2, with no clear D. There are 12 residues in the CDR3. Per germline, CDR1 GTSNPN and CDR2 SVGIG (reference sequence). V lost 2 bases to trimming and J lost 5 bases, with 9 bases between them. CDR3 coding DNA: TGTGCCTGGAGTCACGGGAGGTATGGCTACACCTTC. It yields the protein CAWSHGRYGYTF.

This clone came up a few times. The chain links TRBV5-4 to TRBJ2-7; 8 bases are shared with TRBD1. Germline values: CDR1 SGHNT, CDR2 YYREEE (reference sequence). J gave up 1 base and V 5 bases, and 5 bases lay outside the gene matches. This CDR3 has 14 residues. The chain's CDR3 is CASSLTGESYEQYF. For the CDR3, the DNA is TGTGCCAGCAGTCTGACAGGGGAGTCCTACGAGCAGTACTTC.

The CDR3 protein is CASSSTSGGYHNEQFF. For the CDR3, the DNA is TGTGCCAGCAGCTCTACTAGCGGGGGATATCACAATGAGCAGTTCTTC. The chain couples TRBV13 to TRBJ2-1; 11 nucleotides match TRBD2. CDR3 length equals 16 residues. J gave up 5 bases and V 4 bases, and 7 bases lay outside the gene matches. The germline V gene encodes CDR1 PRHDT and CDR2 FYEKMQ (reference sequence).

Only one count was recorded for this clone. The rearrangement joins TRBV24-1 to TRBJ2-3; D is undetermined. V gave up 3 bases and J gave up 4 bases, with 10 bases separating them. The CDR3 contains 14 residues. Germline V lookup: CDR1 KGHDR, CDR2 SFDVKD. Here the CDR3 reads CATSDPYVADTQYF. As DNA, the CDR3 is TGTGCCACCAGTGATCCCTACGTGGCAGATACGCAGTATTTT.

The chain has TRBV6-1 and TRBJ2-5; perhaps TRBD1 as D (6 bases). Germline V CDR1 and CDR2: MNHNS, SASEGT. V was shortened by 1 base and J by 5 bases, with 11 bases between the two germline ends. The CDR3 loop spans 14 amino acids. The CDR3 loop reads CASSEVQGSETQYF. CDR3 coding DNA: TGTGCCAGCAGTGAAGTTCAGGGGTCGGAGACCCAGTACTTC.

This chain joins TRBV3-1 (or the pseudogene TRBV3-2) and TRBJ2-3, with a possible D match to TRBD2 (6 bases). The germline gives CDR1 LGHDT, CDR2 YNNKEL (reference sequence). CDR3 length: 15 amino acids. Trimming shortened V by 1 base and J by 3 bases, and 11 bases separated the two germline ends. The CDR3 here is CASSQGGTWTDTQYF. Written as DNA, the CDR3 is TGTGCCAGCAGCCAAGGGGGGACTTGGACAGATACGCAGTATTTT.

CDR3 loop: CASSLEAGAGEQYF. The CDR3 DNA sequence: TGTGCCAGCAGCTTAGAAGCAGGGGCCGGGGAGCAGTACTTC. J is TRBJ2-7 and V is TRBV11-3, with D tentatively TRBD1 (6 bases). There are 14 residues in the CDR3. Looked up from germline, CDR1 is SGHNT and CDR2 is YENEEA. V was cut by 0 bases and J by 7 bases, with 13 bases left in between.

This sequence joins TRBV4-2 and TRBJ2-7; weak D call: TRBD2 (6 bases). The CDR3 runs to 15 residues. The germline gives CDR1 LGHNA, CDR2 YNFKEQ. Between the trimmed V and J ends, which lost 1 base and 4 bases, there was a span of 14 bases. The CDR3: CASSQAQGGGYEQYF. The DNA for the CDR3 is TGTGCCAGCAGCCAAGCTCAGGGAGGAGGATACGAGCAGTACTTC.